The next 17 T cell receptor beta chains were all read from a single sample in a study of cytomegalovirus exposure and HLA in healthy donors. PCR employed 60 Vbeta and 13 Jbeta primers. Profiling relied on immunoSEQ multiplex PCR, and the TCRdb table lists in-frame clones only, not all of them. This table has 80,000 or so clones, around 80% appearing once. Sequenced input: PBMCs. These receptors were obtained from a male donor in good health and CMV-seropositive.

The genes are TRBV18 and TRBJ2-3; 9 nucleotides agree with TRBD2. Germline values: CDR1 KGHSH, CDR2 LQKENI. The ends lost 5 bases at V and 2 bases at J; junction bases unmatched: 5. This CDR3 contains 15 residues. The DNA for the CDR3 is TGTGCCAGCTCATCGACTAGCGGCTCCACAGATACGCAGTATTTT. Protein sequence: CASSSTSGSTDTQYF.

The chain is built from TRBV9 and TRBJ1-1; 7 nucleotides align to TRBD1. The V gene's germline CDR1 is SGDLS and CDR2 YYNGEE. The length of the CDR3 is 14 residues. V trimming: 4 bases; J trimming: 5 bases; junction bases outside the gene matches: 8. The CDR3 nucleotides read TGTGCCAGCAGCATTGGGACAGTAAGGACTGAAGCTTTCTTT. It is translated as CASSIGTVRTEAFF.

The chain joins TRBV7-9 to TRBJ2-7, with 10 bases matching TRBD1. The CDR3 sequence is 15 residues long. V lost 3 bases, J lost 0 bases, and 2 bases stayed unmatched. From germline, CDR1 is SEHNR and CDR2 FQNEAQ (reference sequence). The DNA of the CDR3 is TGTGCCAGCAGCTTCCGGGACAGGGGCTCCTACGAGCAGTACTTC. Translation gives CASSFRDRGSYEQYF. The variable domain in full, completed from reference TRBV7-9 and TRBJ2-7, reads DTGVSQNPRHKITKRGQNVTFRCDPISEHNRLYWYRQTLGQGPEFLTYFQNEAQLEKSRLLSDRFSAERPKGSFSTLEIQRTEQGDSAMYLCASSFRDRGSYEQYFGPGTRLTVT.

The chain employs TRBV10-3 and TRBJ2-5; 12 nucleotides line up with TRBD1. V lost 9 bases, J lost 5 bases, and 7 bases stayed unmatched. The CDR3 covers 14 residues. CDR1 is ENHRY and CDR2 is SYGVKD in the germline V gene. CDR3 DNA sequence: TGTGCCATGGGGGGGACAGGGGGCAAGGAGACCCAGTACTTC. Translation: CAMGGTGGKETQYF.

This rearrangement joins TRBV4-2 to TRBJ1-4; 8 bases map to TRBD1. The J segment lost 5 bases and the V segment lost 0 bases, leaving 2 bases of the junction unmatched. The CDR3 is 15 residues long. CDR1 LGHNA and CDR2 YNFKEQ come from the germline V gene. The CDR3 is CASSQEWDRNEKLFF. In DNA, the CDR3 is TGTGCCAGCAGCCAAGAATGGGACAGGAATGAAAAACTGTTTTTT.

This chain links TRBV15 with TRBJ1-4; D uncertain. The CDR3 loop spans 13 amino acids. V lost 5 bases and J 6 bases, leaving 10 bases between the germline ends. Germline CDR1 LNHNV, CDR2 YYDKDF (reference sequence). DNA of the CDR3: TGTGCCACCAGCGAGGCACGCGATGAAAAACTGTTTTTT. It specifies CATSEARDEKLFF.

This clone has just a few counts. The J gene is TRBJ1-4, the V gene TRBV7-9, with 10 positions matching TRBD1. V dropped 4 bases and J dropped 3; count of bases not matched to a gene: 5. Germline-derived CDR1 and CDR2 are SEHNR and FQNEAQ (reference sequence). The CDR3 is made up of 16 amino acids. The DNA of the CDR3 is TGTGCCAGCAGCTCTACCGGACAGGGGGCTAATGAAAAACTGTTTTTT. It yields the protein CASSSTGQGANEKLFF.

The V and J genes are TRBV7-9 and TRBJ2-3; 8 bases are a match to TRBD2. This CDR3 is built from 15 residues. Germline CDR1 reads SEHNR; CDR2 reads FQNEAQ (reference sequence). V was pared by 6 bases and J by 1 base, with 6 bases of the junction left unmatched. CDR3 DNA: TGTGCCAGCAGTCCCGGGGGGGGGCGCACAGATACGCAGTATTTT. Encoded protein: CASSPGGGRTDTQYF.

This CDR3 reads CASSTTSPDRDQQGEQYF. The CDR3, as DNA: TGCGCCAGCAGTACGACTTCCCCAGACCGGGACCAACAGGGCGAGCAGTACTTC. The chain joins TRBV10-1 to TRBJ2-7; TRBD1 is a possible D gene (6 bases). The length of the CDR3 is 18 residues. Germline V gives CDR1 WNHNN, CDR2 SYGVQD (reference sequence). Between the trimmed V and J ends, which lost 5 bases and 6 bases, there was a span of 29 bases.

This clone was seen a handful of times. This chain links TRBV21-1 with TRBJ2-7; the table assigns TRBD2, which was not confirmed against the DNA. TRBV21-1 is noted as a pseudogene. The CDR3 covers 19 residues. The CDR3 DNA reads as TGTGCCAGCAGAAGGACTAGCGGGAGAACTCGGTGGTTAGGCCACGAGCAGTACTTC. It codes for CASRRTSGRTRWLGHEQYF.

This clone was counted a few times. The chain joins TRBV9 to TRBJ2-7; no firm D call. Per the germline V gene, CDR1 is SGDLS and CDR2 is YYNGEE. The CDR3 sequence is 14 residues long. The V end was cut by 4 bases, the J end by 2 bases, with 13 bases between. The CDR3 nucleotides are TGTGCCAGCAGCCCCCATTCCCCCCCCTACGAGCAGTACTTC. Its protein product is CASSPHSPPYEQYF.

This chain joins TRBV7-8 and TRBJ1-1; D unresolved. The CDR3 is 15 amino acids. The V end was cut by 5 bases, the J end by 6 bases, with 19 bases between. Germline CDR1 and CDR2: SGHVS and FQNEAQ. CDR3 DNA sequence: TGTGCCAGCAGCGCTTCCCGGACGGGGTCGGCTGAAGCTTTCTTT. Its translation is CASSASRTGSAEAFF.

This clone was seen only once. The CDR3 here is CASSPQGRGQGYNEQFF. The DNA of the CDR3 is TGTGCCAGCAGCCCTCAAGGCAGGGGACAGGGTTACAATGAGCAGTTCTTC. This rearrangement joins TRBV9 to TRBJ2-1; 9 nucleotides line up with TRBD1. Germline trimming cut 4 bases from V and 4 bases from J; bases unmatched to any gene: 12. CDR3 length equals 17 residues. CDR1 is SGDLS and CDR2 is YYNGEE in the germline V gene. Full variable domain (outside the CDR3, taken from reference TRBV9 and TRBJ2-1): DSGVTQTPKHLITATGQRVTLRCSPRSGDLSVYWYQQSLDQGLQFLIQYYNGEERAKGNILERFSAQQFPDLHSELNLSSLELGDSALYFCASSPQGRGQGYNEQFFGPGTRLTVL.

V and J are TRBV27 and TRBJ1-4; TRBD1 matches 11 bases. V was clipped by 3 bases and J by 8 bases; unmatched bases: 5. Germline V gives CDR1 MNHEY, CDR2 SMNVEV (reference sequence). The CDR3 spans 15 residues. CDR3 in amino acids: CASSFEGTGGEKLFF. The CDR3 DNA follows: TGTGCCAGCAGTTTTGAAGGGACAGGGGGGGAAAAACTGTTTTTT.

The CDR3 spells CASSEDGGGNYGYTF. Here the CDR3 DNA reads TGTGCCAGCAGCGAAGACGGCGGGGGTAACTATGGCTACACCTTC. This chain links TRBV5-6 with TRBJ1-2; TRBD1 is a possible D gene (5 bases). The CDR3 covers 15 residues. The germline V and J ends were trimmed by 4 bases and 1 base, with 14 bases remaining between them. Germline-derived CDR1 and CDR2 are SGHDT and YYEEEE. The variable domain in full, completed from reference TRBV5-6 and TRBJ1-2, reads DAGVTQSPTHLIKTRGQQVTLRCSPKSGHDTVSWYQQALGQGPQFIFQYYEEEERQRGNFPDRFSGHQFPNYSSELNVNALLLGDSALYLCASSEDGGGNYGYTFGSGTRLTVV.

This chain links TRBV7-8 with TRBJ1-4, with D perhaps matching TRBD1 (5 bases). Germline V gene sequence: CDR1 SGHVS, CDR2 FQNEAQ. V was pared by 5 bases and J by 6 bases, with 16 bases between. The CDR3 has 15 residues. In DNA, the CDR3 is TGTGCCAGCAGCCCAGCCCTAGGGGCGGATGAAAAACTGTTTTTT. Amino acids: CASSPALGADEKLFF.

This chain joins TRBV19 and TRBJ1-6; D is possibly TRBD1 (6 bases). This CDR3 has 14 amino acids. Germline V gives CDR1 LNHDA, CDR2 SQIVND (reference sequence). The V end lost 2 bases, the J end lost 6 bases, and 8 bases lay between the germline ends. CDR3 DNA sequence: TGTGCCAGTAGTATAAAGGGGGTTAATTCACCCCTCCACTTT. It specifies CASSIKGVNSPLHF.